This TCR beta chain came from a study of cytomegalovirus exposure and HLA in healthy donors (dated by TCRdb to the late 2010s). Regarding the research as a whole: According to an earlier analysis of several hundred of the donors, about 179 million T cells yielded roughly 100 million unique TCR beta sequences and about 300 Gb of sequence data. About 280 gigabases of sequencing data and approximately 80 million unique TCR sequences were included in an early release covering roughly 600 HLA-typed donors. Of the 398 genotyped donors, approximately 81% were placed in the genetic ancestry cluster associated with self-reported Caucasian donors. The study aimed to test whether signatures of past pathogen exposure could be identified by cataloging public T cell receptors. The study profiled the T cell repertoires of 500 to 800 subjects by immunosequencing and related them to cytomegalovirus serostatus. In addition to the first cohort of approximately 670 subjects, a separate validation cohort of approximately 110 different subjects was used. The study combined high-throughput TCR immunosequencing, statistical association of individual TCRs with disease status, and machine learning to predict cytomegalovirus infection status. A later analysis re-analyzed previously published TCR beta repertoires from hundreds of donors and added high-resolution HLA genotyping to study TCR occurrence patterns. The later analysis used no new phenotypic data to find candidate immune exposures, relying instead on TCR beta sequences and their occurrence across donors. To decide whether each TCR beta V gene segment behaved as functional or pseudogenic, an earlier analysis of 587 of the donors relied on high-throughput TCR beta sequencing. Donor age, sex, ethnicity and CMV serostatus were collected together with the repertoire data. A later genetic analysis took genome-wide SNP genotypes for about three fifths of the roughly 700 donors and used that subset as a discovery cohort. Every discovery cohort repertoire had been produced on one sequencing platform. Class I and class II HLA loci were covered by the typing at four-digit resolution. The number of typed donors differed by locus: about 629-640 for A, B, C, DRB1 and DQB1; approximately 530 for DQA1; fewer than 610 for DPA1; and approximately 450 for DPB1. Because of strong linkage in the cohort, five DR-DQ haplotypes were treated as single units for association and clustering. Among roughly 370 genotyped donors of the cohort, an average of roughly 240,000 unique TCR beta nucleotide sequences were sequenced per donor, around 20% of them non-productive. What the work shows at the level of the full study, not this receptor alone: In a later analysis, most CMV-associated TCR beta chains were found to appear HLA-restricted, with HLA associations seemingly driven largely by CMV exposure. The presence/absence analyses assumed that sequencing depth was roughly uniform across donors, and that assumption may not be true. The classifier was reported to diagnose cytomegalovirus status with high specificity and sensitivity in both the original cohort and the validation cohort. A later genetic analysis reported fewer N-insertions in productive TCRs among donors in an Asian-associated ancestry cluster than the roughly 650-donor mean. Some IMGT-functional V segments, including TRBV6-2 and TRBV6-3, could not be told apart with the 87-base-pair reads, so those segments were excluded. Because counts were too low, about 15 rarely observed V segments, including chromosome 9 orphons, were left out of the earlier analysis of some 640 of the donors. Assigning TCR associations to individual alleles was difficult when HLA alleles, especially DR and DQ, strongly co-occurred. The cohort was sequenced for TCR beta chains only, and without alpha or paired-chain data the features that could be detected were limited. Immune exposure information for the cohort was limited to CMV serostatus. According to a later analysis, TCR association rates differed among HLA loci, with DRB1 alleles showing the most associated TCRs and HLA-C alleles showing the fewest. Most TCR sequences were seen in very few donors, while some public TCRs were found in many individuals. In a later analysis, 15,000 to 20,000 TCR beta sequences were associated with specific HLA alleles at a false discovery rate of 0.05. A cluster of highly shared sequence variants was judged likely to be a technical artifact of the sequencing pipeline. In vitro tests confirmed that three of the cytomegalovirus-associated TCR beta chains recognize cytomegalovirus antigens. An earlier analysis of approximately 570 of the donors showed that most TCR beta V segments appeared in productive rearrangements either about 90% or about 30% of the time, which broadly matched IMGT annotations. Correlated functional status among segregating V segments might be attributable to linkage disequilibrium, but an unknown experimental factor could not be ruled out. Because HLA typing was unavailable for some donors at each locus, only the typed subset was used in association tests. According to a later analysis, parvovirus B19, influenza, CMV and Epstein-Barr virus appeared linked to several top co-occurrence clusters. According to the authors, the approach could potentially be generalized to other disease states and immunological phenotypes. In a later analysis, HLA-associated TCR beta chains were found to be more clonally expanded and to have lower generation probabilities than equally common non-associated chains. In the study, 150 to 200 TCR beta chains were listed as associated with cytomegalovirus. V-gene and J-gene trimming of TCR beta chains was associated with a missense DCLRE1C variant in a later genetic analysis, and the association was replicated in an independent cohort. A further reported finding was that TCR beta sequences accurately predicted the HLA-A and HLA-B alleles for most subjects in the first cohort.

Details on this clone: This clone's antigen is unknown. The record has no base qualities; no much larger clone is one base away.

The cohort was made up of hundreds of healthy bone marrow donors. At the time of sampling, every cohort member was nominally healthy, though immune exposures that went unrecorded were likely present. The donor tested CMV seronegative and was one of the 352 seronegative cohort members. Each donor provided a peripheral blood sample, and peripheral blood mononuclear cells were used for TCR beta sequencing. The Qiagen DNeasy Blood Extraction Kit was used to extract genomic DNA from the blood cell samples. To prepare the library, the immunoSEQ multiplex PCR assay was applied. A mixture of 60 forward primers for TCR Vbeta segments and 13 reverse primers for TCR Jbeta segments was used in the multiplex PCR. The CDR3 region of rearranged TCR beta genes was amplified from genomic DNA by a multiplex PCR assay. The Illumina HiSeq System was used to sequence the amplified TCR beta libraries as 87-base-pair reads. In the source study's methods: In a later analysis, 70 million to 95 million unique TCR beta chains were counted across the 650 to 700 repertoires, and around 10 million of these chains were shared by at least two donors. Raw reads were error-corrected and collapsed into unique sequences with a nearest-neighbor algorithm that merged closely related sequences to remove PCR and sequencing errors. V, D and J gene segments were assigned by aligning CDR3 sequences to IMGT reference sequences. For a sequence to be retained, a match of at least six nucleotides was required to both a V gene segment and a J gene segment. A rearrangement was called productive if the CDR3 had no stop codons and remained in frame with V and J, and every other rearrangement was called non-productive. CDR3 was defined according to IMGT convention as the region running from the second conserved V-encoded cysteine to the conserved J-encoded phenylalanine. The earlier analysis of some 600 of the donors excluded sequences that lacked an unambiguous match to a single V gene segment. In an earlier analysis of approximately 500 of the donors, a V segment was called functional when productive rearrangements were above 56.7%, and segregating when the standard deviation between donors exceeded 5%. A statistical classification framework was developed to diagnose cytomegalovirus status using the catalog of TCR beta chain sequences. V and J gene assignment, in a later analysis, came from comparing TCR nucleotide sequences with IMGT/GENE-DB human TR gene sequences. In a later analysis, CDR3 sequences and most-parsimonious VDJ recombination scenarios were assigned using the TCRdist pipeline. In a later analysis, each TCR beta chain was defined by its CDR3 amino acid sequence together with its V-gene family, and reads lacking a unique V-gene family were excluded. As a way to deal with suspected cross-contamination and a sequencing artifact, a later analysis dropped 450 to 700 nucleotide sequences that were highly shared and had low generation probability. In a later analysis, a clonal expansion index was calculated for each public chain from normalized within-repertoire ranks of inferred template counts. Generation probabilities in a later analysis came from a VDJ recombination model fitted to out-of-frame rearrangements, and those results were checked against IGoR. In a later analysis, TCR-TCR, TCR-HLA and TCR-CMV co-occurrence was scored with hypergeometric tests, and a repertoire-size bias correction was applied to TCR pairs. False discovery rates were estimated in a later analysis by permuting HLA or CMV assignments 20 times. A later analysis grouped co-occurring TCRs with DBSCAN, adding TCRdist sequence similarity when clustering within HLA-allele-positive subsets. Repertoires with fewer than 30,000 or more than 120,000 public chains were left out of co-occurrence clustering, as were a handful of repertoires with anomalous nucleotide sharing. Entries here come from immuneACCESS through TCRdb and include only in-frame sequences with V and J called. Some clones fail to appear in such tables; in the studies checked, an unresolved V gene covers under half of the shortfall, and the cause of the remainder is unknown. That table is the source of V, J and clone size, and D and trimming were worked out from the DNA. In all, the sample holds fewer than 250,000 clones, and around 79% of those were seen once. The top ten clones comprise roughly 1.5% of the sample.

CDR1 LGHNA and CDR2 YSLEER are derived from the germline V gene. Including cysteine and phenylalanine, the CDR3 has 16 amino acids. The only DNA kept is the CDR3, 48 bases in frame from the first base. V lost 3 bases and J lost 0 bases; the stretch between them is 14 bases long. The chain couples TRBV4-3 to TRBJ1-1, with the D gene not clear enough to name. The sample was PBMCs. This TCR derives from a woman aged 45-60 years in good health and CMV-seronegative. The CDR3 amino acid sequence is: CASSQSKLRVNTEAFF. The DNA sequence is TGCGCCAGCAGCCAGTCCAAATTGAGAGTGAACACTGAAGCTTTCTTT.